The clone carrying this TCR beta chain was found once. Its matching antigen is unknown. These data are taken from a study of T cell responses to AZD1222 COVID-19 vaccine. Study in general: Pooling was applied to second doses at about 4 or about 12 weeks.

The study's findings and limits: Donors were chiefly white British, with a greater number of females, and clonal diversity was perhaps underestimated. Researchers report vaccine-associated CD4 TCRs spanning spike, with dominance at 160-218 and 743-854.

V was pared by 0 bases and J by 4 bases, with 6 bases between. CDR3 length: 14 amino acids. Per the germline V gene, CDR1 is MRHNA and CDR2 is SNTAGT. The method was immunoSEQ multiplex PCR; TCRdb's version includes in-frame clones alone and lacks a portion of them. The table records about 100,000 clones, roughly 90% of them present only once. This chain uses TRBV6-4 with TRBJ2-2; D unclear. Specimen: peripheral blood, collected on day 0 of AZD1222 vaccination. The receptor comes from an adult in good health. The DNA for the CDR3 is TGTGCCAGCAGTGACTCGATGAGCACCGGGGAGCTGTTTTTT. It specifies CASSDSMSTGELFF.